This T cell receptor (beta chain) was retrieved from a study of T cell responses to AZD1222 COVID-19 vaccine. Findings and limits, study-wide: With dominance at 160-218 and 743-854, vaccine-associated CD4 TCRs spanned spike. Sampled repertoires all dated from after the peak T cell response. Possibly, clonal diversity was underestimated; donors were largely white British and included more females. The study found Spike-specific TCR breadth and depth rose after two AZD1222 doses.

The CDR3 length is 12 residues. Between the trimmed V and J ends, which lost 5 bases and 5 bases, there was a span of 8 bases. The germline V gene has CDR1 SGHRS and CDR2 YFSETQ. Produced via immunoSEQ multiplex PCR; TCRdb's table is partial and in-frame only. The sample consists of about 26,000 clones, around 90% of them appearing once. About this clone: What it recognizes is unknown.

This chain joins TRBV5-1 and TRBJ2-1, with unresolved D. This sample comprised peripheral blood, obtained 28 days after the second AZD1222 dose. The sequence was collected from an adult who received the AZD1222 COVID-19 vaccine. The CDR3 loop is CASRGRNNEQFF. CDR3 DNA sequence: TGCGCCAGCAGGGGCCGGAACAATGAGCAGTTCTTC.